This TCR beta chain was identified in a study of T cell clones after liver transplantation. Study-wide background: Three of the eight recipients were HCV-positive; the rest had non-autoimmune, non-viral transplant indications.

Trimming left V 11 bases short and J 4 bases short, with 13 bases between. The CDR3 has 12 amino acids. Germline-derived CDR1 and CDR2 are SNHLY and FYNNEI. Clones were sequenced by immunoSEQ multiplex PCR, and TCRdb holds only the in-frame ones, with some missing. The sample has about 70,000 clones, about 80% seen once; the top ten hold roughly 0.87%. The sequenced sample was CD4+ T cells from blood, obtained 12 months after liver transplant. The source of this sequence is a human patient who received a liver transplant. Some of the T cells might come from the graft donor. This chain joins TRBV2 and TRBJ2-3; a possible D gene is TRBD2 (5 bases). CDR3 sequence: CAGSIGADTQYF. CDR3 coding DNA: TGTGCCGGATCGATCGGGGCAGATACGCAGTATTTT. Full variable domain (outside the CDR3, taken from reference TRBV2 and TRBJ2-3): EPEVTQTPSHQVTQMGQEVILRCVPISNHLYFYWYRQILGQKVEFLVSFYNNEISEKSEIFDDQFSVERPDGSNFTLKIRSTKLEDSAMYFCAGSIGADTQYFGPGTRLTVL.